These T cell receptor beta chains were read from a single sample in a study of beta chain features in type 1 diabetes. The table came from immunoSEQ multiplex PCR; TCRdb's copy has only in-frame clones and leaves some out. The sample has roughly 340,000 clones, roughly 13% seen once. Sequenced: naive CD4+ T cells from blood. The receptor source for this set is a woman aged 18-30 years with type 1 diabetes. Both conserved end residues are part of each CDR3. Each record gives: J gene, clone size, V gene, D gene, CDR3 DNA, CDR3 protein. D genes are given only for firm matches. Not every row has a clone size; where given, it reads once, few, many or a size class.

J gene: TRBJ2-5; clone size: few; V gene: TRBV12-5; D gene: -; CDR3 DNA: TGTGCTAGTGGCCTGGACTACCAAGAGACCCAGTACTTC; CDR3 protein: CASGLDYQETQYF
J gene: TRBJ1-1; clone size: few; V gene: TRBV19; D gene: TRBD1; CDR3 DNA: TGTGCCGCAGCCTACAGGGGTCTGAACACTGAAGCTTTCTTT; CDR3 protein: CAAAYRGLNTEAFF
J gene: TRBJ2-1; clone size: -; V gene: TRBV7-2; D gene: -; CDR3 DNA: TGTGCCAGCAGCTTAGCGGCTAGATCCCACAATGAGCAGTTCTTC; CDR3 protein: CASSLAARSHNEQFF
J gene: TRBJ1-5; clone size: few; V gene: TRBV25-1; D gene: -; CDR3 DNA: TGTGGCGCCAACCCCATACACAGCCAGCCCCAGCATTTT; CDR3 protein: CGANPIHSQPQHF
J gene: TRBJ2-5; clone size: many; V gene: TRBV7-9; D gene: -; CDR3 DNA: TGTGCCAGCAGCTTAGCACAGCAAGAGACCCAGTACTTC; CDR3 protein: CASSLAQQETQYF
J gene: TRBJ2-1; clone size: few; V gene: TRBV7-3; D gene: TRBD2; CDR3 DNA: TGTGCCAGCAGCTCTCGTATTAGCGGGATCAATGAGCAGTTCTTC; CDR3 protein: CASSSRISGINEQFF
J gene: TRBJ1-4; clone size: -; V gene: TRBV5-4; D gene: -; CDR3 DNA: TGTGCCAGCAGCTTGCAGGGAAGGGAACTGTTTTTT; CDR3 protein: CASSLQGRELFF
J gene: TRBJ1-1; clone size: -; V gene: TRBV6-5; D gene: TRBD1; CDR3 DNA: TGTGCCAGCAGTTACATGGGACAGGGGTTCGTCACTGAAGCTTTCTTT; CDR3 protein: CASSYMGQGFVTEAFF
J gene: TRBJ1-3; clone size: -; V gene: TRBV28; D gene: TRBD1; CDR3 DNA: TGTGCCAGCAGTTTGATCGGACAGGGTGGGGGAAACACCATATATTTT; CDR3 protein: CASSLIGQGGGNTIYF
J gene: TRBJ2-7; clone size: -; V gene: TRBV2; D gene: -; CDR3 DNA: TGTGCCAGCAGTGAAATGGGCACAGCCTCGCCAAACGAGCAGTACTTC; CDR3 protein: CASSEMGTASPNEQYF
J gene: TRBJ2-1; clone size: few; V gene: TRBV7-2; D gene: TRBD2; CDR3 DNA: TGTGCCAGCAGCTTTGGGACTAGCGGGATGCTTTACAATGAGCAGTTCTTC; CDR3 protein: CASSFGTSGMLYNEQFF
J gene: TRBJ2-1; clone size: few; V gene: TRBV7-9; D gene: -; CDR3 DNA: TGTGCCAGCAGCTTTTCCACTCTCTACAATGAGCAGTTCTTC; CDR3 protein: CASSFSTLYNEQFF
J gene: TRBJ2-7; clone size: -; V gene: TRBV15; D gene: TRBD2; CDR3 DNA: TGTGCCACCAGCAGAGATGGGGGACTAGCGGGAGGGCTTTTC; CDR3 protein: CATSRDGGLAGGLF
J gene: TRBJ1-2; clone size: few; V gene: TRBV25-1; D gene: TRBD1; CDR3 DNA: TGTGCCAGCTCCCCGCCCGGGACAGGGGTGGTCTATGGCTACACCTTC; CDR3 protein: CASSPPGTGVVYGYTF
J gene: TRBJ2-3; clone size: few; V gene: TRBV18; D gene: -; CDR3 DNA: TGTGCCAGCTCACCTCCGGGGGATACGCAGTATTTT; CDR3 protein: CASSPPGDTQYF
J gene: TRBJ2-1; clone size: few; V gene: TRBV5-1; D gene: TRBD1; CDR3 DNA: TGCGCCAGCAGCTTCCGGGACAGGGCGAATGAGCAGTTCTTC; CDR3 protein: CASSFRDRANEQFF
J gene: TRBJ2-2; clone size: -; V gene: TRBV2; D gene: TRBD1; CDR3 DNA: TGTGCCAGCATACCCGGACAGGGGAACACCGGGGAGCTGTTTTTT; CDR3 protein: CASIPGQGNTGELFF
J gene: TRBJ2-3; clone size: few; V gene: TRBV7-9; D gene: -; CDR3 DNA: TGTGCCAGCAGCTTAGGCAGGGCTAGCACAGATACGCAGTATTTT; CDR3 protein: CASSLGRASTDTQYF
J gene: TRBJ1-2; clone size: few; V gene: TRBV4-3; D gene: -; CDR3 DNA: TGCGCCAGCAGCCAAGATTGGGAACAGGATGGCTACACCTTC; CDR3 protein: CASSQDWEQDGYTF
J gene: TRBJ2-4; clone size: few; V gene: TRBV29-1; D gene: -; CDR3 DNA: TGCAGCGTTGTTCCCAGACTTCGGGACATTCAGTACTTC; CDR3 protein: CSVVPRLRDIQYF
J gene: TRBJ2-2; clone size: few; V gene: TRBV6-6; D gene: -; CDR3 DNA: TGTGCCAGCAGTTTCAATTCCGGGACCGGGGAGCTGTTTTTT; CDR3 protein: CASSFNSGTGELFF
J gene: TRBJ1-2; clone size: -; V gene: TRBV15; D gene: TRBD1; CDR3 DNA: TGTGCCACCAGCGGCGGACAGGCCGAATATGGCTACACCTTC; CDR3 protein: CATSGGQAEYGYTF
J gene: TRBJ2-1; clone size: -; V gene: TRBV19; D gene: -; CDR3 DNA: TGTGCCAGTACTGAGACAGAGTACAATGAGCAGTTCTTC; CDR3 protein: CASTETEYNEQFF
J gene: TRBJ2-3; clone size: -; V gene: TRBV7-2; D gene: -; CDR3 DNA: TGTGCCAGCAGCTTCTTGGGGGCGCTCGCAGATACGCAGTATTTT; CDR3 protein: CASSFLGALADTQYF
J gene: TRBJ2-2; clone size: few; V gene: TRBV11-2; D gene: TRBD1; CDR3 DNA: TGTGCCAGCAGCTTAGTCGGACAGGGGTTTATGATGTTTTTT; CDR3 protein: CASSLVGQGFMMFF
J gene: TRBJ1-1; clone size: -; V gene: TRBV25-1; D gene: -; CDR3 DNA: TGTGCCAGCAGAGGGAGGGAGCGAACTGAAGCTTTCTTT; CDR3 protein: CASRGRERTEAFF
J gene: TRBJ1-1; clone size: -; V gene: TRBV7-2; D gene: TRBD1; CDR3 DNA: TGTGCCAGCAGCACCGGACAGGGTTTAACTGAAGCTTTCTTT; CDR3 protein: CASSTGQGLTEAFF
J gene: TRBJ2-1; clone size: -; V gene: TRBV5-1; D gene: TRBD1; CDR3 DNA: TGCGCCAGCAGCCGGGACAGTAGCTCCTACAATGAGCAGTTCTTC; CDR3 protein: CASSRDSSSYNEQFF
J gene: TRBJ2-7; clone size: few; V gene: TRBV7-3; D gene: -; CDR3 DNA: TGTGCCAGCAGCTTAATCCCAGGGGCCTACGAGCAGTACTTC; CDR3 protein: CASSLIPGAYEQYF
J gene: TRBJ2-7; clone size: few; V gene: TRBV2; D gene: TRBD2; CDR3 DNA: TGTGCCTGCCACCACGGACTAGCGGGACCCATGGAGCAGTACTTC; CDR3 protein: CACHHGLAGPMEQYF
J gene: TRBJ1-5; clone size: -; V gene: TRBV9; D gene: -; CDR3 DNA: TGTGCCAGCAGTAAGAGGACAGATCAGCCCCAGCATTTT; CDR3 protein: CASSKRTDQPQHF
J gene: TRBJ1-2; clone size: -; V gene: TRBV18; D gene: -; CDR3 DNA: TGTGCCAGCTCTTCAGGGGATTTACCTATCTTC; CDR3 protein: CASSSGDLPIF
J gene: TRBJ2-5; clone size: -; V gene: TRBV4-2; D gene: -; CDR3 DNA: TGTGCCAGCAGCTCGGGCCACGGGGATCAAGAGACCCAGTACTTC; CDR3 protein: CASSSGHGDQETQYF
J gene: TRBJ2-7; clone size: few; V gene: TRBV30; D gene: TRBD1; CDR3 DNA: TGTGCCTGGAGTGACGGGACAGACTACGAGCAGTACTTC; CDR3 protein: CAWSDGTDYEQYF
J gene: TRBJ2-1; clone size: -; V gene: TRBV7-2; D gene: TRBD1; CDR3 DNA: TGTGCCAGCAGCAGGGGGCCTGGGCAGTTCTTC; CDR3 protein: CASSRGPGQFF
J gene: TRBJ2-2; clone size: many; V gene: TRBV23-1; D gene: -; CDR3 DNA: TGCGCCAGCTCGATGTACGGCGGGGAGCTGTTTTTT; CDR3 protein: CASSMYGGELFF
J gene: TRBJ1-2; clone size: once; V gene: TRBV2; D gene: -; CDR3 DNA: TGTGCCAGCAGTGTAGGACAGTTCGGCTATGGCTACACCTTC; CDR3 protein: CASSVGQFGYGYTF
J gene: TRBJ1-2; clone size: few; V gene: TRBV28; D gene: TRBD1; CDR3 DNA: TGTGCCAGCAGTCCTGGACAGGGTGATGGCTACACCTTC; CDR3 protein: CASSPGQGDGYTF
J gene: TRBJ2-1; clone size: -; V gene: TRBV18; D gene: TRBD1; CDR3 DNA: TGTGCCAGCTCCCAGGGGGTGGCCTACAATGAGCAGTTCTTC; CDR3 protein: CASSQGVAYNEQFF
J gene: TRBJ2-2; clone size: few; V gene: TRBV29-1; D gene: TRBD2; CDR3 DNA: TGCAGCGTCGGGGGGGGAGTGGCGGCAAACACCGGGGAGCTGTTTTTT; CDR3 protein: CSVGGGVAANTGELFF
J gene: TRBJ2-5; clone size: few; V gene: TRBV28; D gene: TRBD2; CDR3 DNA: TGTGCCAGCACCGGGAGGTCTCGAGAGACCCAGTACTTC; CDR3 protein: CASTGRSRETQYF
J gene: TRBJ2-2; clone size: -; V gene: TRBV6-5; D gene: -; CDR3 DNA: TGTGCCAGCAGTGGATCGCCGGTAGCCGTGGGGGAGCTGTTTTTT; CDR3 protein: CASSGSPVAVGELFF
J gene: TRBJ1-5; clone size: few; V gene: TRBV19; D gene: -; CDR3 DNA: TGTGCCAGTAGCACTCACGCGGGGACTAATCAGCCCCAGCATTTT; CDR3 protein: CASSTHAGTNQPQHF
J gene: TRBJ1-1; clone size: few; V gene: TRBV9; D gene: -; CDR3 DNA: TGTGCCAGCAGCGTAGTGTCTAACACTGAAGCTTTCTTT; CDR3 protein: CASSVVSNTEAFF
J gene: TRBJ2-5; clone size: -; V gene: TRBV5-6; D gene: -; CDR3 DNA: TGTGCCAGCAGCTTATGGAGTGACAGTTGGCGAGAGACCCAGTACTTC; CDR3 protein: CASSLWSDSWRETQYF
J gene: TRBJ2-1; clone size: few; V gene: TRBV6-5; D gene: -; CDR3 DNA: TGTGCCAGCAGTTATTCCATCCAGGGTAGAGAGCAGTTCTTC; CDR3 protein: CASSYSIQGREQFF
J gene: TRBJ2-7; clone size: many; V gene: TRBV15; D gene: -; CDR3 DNA: TGTGCCACCAGCAGGGACGCCGGGACCTACGAGCAGTACTTC; CDR3 protein: CATSRDAGTYEQYF
J gene: TRBJ1-2; clone size: few; V gene: TRBV4-3; D gene: -; CDR3 DNA: TGCGCCAGCAGCCAAGTTCAAGGGACTTACCCACGAGGCTACACCTTC; CDR3 protein: CASSQVQGTYPRGYTF
J gene: TRBJ2-1; clone size: few; V gene: TRBV7-2; D gene: -; CDR3 DNA: TGTGCCAGCAGCCCCGGGAATGAGCAGTTCTTC; CDR3 protein: CASSPGNEQFF
J gene: TRBJ2-1; clone size: few; V gene: TRBV28; D gene: -; CDR3 DNA: TGTGCCAGCAGAGGGAGCAATGAGCAGTTCTTC; CDR3 protein: CASRGSNEQFF
J gene: TRBJ2-3; clone size: -; V gene: TRBV7-9; D gene: TRBD2; CDR3 DNA: TGTGCCAGCAGCACGTATACTAGCGGGAGAGGAGCAGATACGCAGTATTTT; CDR3 protein: CASSTYTSGRGADTQYF
J gene: TRBJ1-2; clone size: -; V gene: TRBV29-1; D gene: -; CDR3 DNA: TGCAGCGTTGGGGGGGAGGGAGACTACGGCTACACCTTC; CDR3 protein: CSVGGEGDYGYTF
J gene: TRBJ2-1; clone size: few; V gene: TRBV6-6; D gene: -; CDR3 DNA: TGTGCCAGCAGTTACTGGAGTGAACAGTTCTTC; CDR3 protein: CASSYWSEQFF
J gene: TRBJ2-5; clone size: few; V gene: TRBV5-4; D gene: TRBD2; CDR3 DNA: TGTGCCAGCAGCCCGACCGGGACTAAAAAAGAGACCCAGTACTTC; CDR3 protein: CASSPTGTKKETQYF
J gene: TRBJ2-5; clone size: few; V gene: TRBV10-3; D gene: -; CDR3 DNA: TGTGCCATCAGCGGGACTGGACAAGAGACCCAGTACTTC; CDR3 protein: CAISGTGQETQYF
J gene: TRBJ2-1; clone size: few; V gene: TRBV7-2; D gene: -; CDR3 DNA: TGTGCCAGCAGCTTAGCTGTAGCGCCGACCTACAATGAGCAGTTCTTC; CDR3 protein: CASSLAVAPTYNEQFF
J gene: TRBJ2-1; clone size: -; V gene: TRBV4-1; D gene: TRBD2; CDR3 DNA: TGCGCCAGTAGAACCGGGACTAGCGGGAGTCCCTACAATGAGCAGTTCTTC; CDR3 protein: CASRTGTSGSPYNEQFF
J gene: TRBJ2-1; clone size: few; V gene: TRBV15; D gene: -; CDR3 DNA: TGTGCCACCAATAGCATGGCTATCGGGGAGCAGTTCTTC; CDR3 protein: CATNSMAIGEQFF
J gene: TRBJ2-5; clone size: -; V gene: TRBV7-2; D gene: -; CDR3 DNA: TGTGCCAGCAGCTTAGCGGGGAGGGGGTGGAACGTGGAGACCCAGTACTTC; CDR3 protein: CASSLAGRGWNVETQYF
J gene: TRBJ2-1; clone size: few; V gene: TRBV28; D gene: TRBD2; CDR3 DNA: TGTGCCAGCAGCTTGGGACTAGCGGGAGGGACTTCCCACAATGAGCAGTTCTTC; CDR3 protein: CASSLGLAGGTSHNEQFF